This note documents a single T cell receptor (beta chain) sequence. Its antigen is unidentified. These data are taken from a study of T cell responses to AZD1222 COVID-19 vaccine. Regarding the study as a whole: The study sampled repertoires only after the peak T cell response. Regions left unmutated in variants are reportedly the target of nearly half of spike-specific TCRs. Just six or seven AZD1222 recipients tested seropositive at baseline.

Method: immunoSEQ multiplex PCR; TCRdb's copy keeps in-frame clones and lacks some. This sample carries around 90,000 clones, roughly 84% of them seen once, and the ten largest clones take 10% to 15%. V lost 4 bases, J lost 6 bases, and 16 bases lay in between. The CDR3 totals 14 residues. Germline V CDR1 and CDR2: MNHEY, SVGEGT. The source was peripheral blood, collected on day 0 of AZD1222 vaccination. The V call is TRBV6-2 or TRBV6-3, the J call TRBJ2-7; perhaps TRBD1 as D (6 bases). This sequence originates from an adult in good health. CDR3 residues: CASSSLQGRGEQYF. In DNA form, the CDR3 reads TGTGCCAGCAGTTCTTTACAGGGAAGGGGCGAGCAGTACTTC.